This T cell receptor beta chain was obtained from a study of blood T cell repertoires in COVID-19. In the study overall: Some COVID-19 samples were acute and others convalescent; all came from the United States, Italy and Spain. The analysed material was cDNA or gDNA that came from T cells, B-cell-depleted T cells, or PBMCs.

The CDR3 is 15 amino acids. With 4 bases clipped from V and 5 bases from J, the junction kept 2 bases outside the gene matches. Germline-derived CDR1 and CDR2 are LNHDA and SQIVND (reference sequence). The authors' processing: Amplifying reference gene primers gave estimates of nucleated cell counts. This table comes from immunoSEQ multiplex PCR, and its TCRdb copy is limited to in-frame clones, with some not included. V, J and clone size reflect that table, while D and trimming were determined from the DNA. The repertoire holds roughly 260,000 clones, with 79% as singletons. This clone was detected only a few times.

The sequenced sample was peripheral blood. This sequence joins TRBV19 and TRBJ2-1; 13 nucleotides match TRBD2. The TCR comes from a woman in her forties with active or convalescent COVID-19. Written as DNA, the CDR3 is TGTGCCAGTAGTAAAGGGACTAGCGGGAACAATGAGCAGTTCTTC. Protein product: CASSKGTSGNNEQFF.